This T cell receptor (beta chain) stems from a study of shared clonotypes between healthy human individuals. Every subset had its genomic DNA shared out evenly among several immunoSEQ plates. Profiled with immunoSEQ multiplex PCR; TCRdb holds only in-frame clones, not every one. The sample lists about 1.5 million clones, about 98% seen once, with around 0.45% in the top ten. Findings and caveats of the study: Investigators expected sequencing depth to affect clonotype sharing among donors. Rarefaction showed that sequencing of sorted subsets was incomplete (despite large depth).

On this clone: The target antigen is unknown.

Donors included only healthy HIV-negative adults lacking recent acute infections or vaccinations. The CDR3 length is 19 residues. Input material: naive CD4+ T cells sorted from blood. Subset given: CD45RA+ positively selected. The chain uses TRBV21-1 and TRBJ2-7; the DNA was not compared with TRBD2, the D call given in the table. TRBV21-1 is given as a pseudogene. The TCR was taken from a man aged 30 to 39 in good health. The CDR3 sequence is CASSKSRGVDDRKSYEQYF. The CDR3 DNA reads as TGTGCCAGCAGCAAATCCCGGGGGGTCGATGATAGGAAGTCCTACGAGCAGTACTTC.